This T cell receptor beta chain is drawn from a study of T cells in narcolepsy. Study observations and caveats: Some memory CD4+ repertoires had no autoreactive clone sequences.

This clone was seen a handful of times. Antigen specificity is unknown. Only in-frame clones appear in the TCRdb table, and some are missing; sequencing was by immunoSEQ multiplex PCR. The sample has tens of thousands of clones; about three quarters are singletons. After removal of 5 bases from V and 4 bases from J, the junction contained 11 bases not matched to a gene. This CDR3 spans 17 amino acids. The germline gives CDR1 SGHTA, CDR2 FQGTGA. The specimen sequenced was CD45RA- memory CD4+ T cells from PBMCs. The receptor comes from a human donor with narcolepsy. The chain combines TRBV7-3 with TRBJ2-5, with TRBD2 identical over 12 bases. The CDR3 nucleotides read TGTGCCAGCAGCGCCGCTAGCGGGGGGGCCGGGTTAGAGACCCAGTACTTC. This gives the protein CASSAASGGAGLETQYF. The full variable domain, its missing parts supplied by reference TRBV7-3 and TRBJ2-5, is GAGVSQTPSNKVTEKGKYVELRCDPISGHTALYWYRQSLGQGPEFLIYFQGTGAADDSGLPNDRFFAVRPEGSVSTLKIQRTERGDSAVYLCASSAASGGAGLETQYFGPGTRLLVL.